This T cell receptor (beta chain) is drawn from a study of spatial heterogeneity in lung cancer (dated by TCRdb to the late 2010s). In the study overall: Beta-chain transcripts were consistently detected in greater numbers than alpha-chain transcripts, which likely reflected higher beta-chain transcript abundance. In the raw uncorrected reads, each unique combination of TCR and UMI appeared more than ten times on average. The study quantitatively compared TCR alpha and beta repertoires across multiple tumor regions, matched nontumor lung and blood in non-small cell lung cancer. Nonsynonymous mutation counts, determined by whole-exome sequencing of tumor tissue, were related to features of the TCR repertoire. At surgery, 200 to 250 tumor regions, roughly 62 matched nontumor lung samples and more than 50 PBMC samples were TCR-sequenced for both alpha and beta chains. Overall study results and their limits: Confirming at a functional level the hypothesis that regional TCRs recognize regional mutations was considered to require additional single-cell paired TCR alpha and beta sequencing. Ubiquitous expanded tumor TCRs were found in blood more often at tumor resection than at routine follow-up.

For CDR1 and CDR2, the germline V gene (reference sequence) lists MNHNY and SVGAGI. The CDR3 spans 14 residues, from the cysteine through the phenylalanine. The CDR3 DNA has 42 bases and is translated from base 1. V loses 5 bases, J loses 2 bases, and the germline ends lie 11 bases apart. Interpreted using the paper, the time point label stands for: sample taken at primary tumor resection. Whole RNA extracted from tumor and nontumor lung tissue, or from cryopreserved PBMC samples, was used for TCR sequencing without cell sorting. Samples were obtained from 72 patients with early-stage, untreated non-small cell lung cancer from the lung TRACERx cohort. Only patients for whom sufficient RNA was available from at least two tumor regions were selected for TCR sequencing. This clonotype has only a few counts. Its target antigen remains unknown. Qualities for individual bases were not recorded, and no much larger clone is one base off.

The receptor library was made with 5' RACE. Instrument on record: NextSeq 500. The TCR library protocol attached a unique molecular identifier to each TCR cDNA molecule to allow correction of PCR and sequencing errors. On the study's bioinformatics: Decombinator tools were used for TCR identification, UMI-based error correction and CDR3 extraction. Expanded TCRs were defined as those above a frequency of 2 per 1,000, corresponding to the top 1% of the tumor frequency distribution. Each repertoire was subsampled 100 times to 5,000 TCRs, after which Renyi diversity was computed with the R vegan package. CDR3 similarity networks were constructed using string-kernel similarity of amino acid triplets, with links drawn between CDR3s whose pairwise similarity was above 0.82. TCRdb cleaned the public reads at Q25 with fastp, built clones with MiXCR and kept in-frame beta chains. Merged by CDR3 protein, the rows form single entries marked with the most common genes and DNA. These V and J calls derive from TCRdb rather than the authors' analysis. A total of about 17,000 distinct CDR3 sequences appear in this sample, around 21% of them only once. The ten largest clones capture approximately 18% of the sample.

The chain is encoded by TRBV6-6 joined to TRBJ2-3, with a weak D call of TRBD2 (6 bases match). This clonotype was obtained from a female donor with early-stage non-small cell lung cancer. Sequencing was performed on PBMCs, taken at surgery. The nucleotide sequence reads TGTGCCAGCAGTCCCCGGGAGCCCACAGATACGCAGTATTTT. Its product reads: CASSPREPTDTQYF.